This T cell receptor (beta chain) emerged from a study of CD8+CD57+ T cells in acquired aplastic anemia. Sequenced patients had shown CD8+CD57+ cell expansion by flow cytometry. CDR3 length: 15 amino acids. V lost 1 base and J lost 7, with 13 bases in between. This clonotype was counted once. TCR beta VDJ combinations and CDR3 sequences were profiled from genomic DNA. TCRdb used MiXCR to reprocess the reads, holding one entry per CDR3 protein. The sample records 200,000 or so distinct CDR3 sequences, roughly 45% being singletons. The sequenced sample consisted of sorted CD4+, CD8+, or CD8+CD57+ T cells (not recorded which) from PBMCs. The receptor comes from a human donor with aplastic anemia. The V gene is TRBV12-3 or TRBV12-4, the J gene TRBJ1-4, with D unresolved. CDR3 sequence (DNA): TGTGCCAGCAGTTTAGGGTCAGGCATCGTTGAAAAACTGTTTTTT. Translation: CASSLGSGIVEKLFF.